This TCR beta chain was documented in a study of shared clonotypes between healthy human individuals. TCRdb's copy holds only in-frame clones and misses some; the assay was immunoSEQ multiplex PCR. The data hold over 2 million clones, with under 95% observed a single time. Trimming cost V 4 bases and J 4 bases, with 13 bases left between them. There are 14 residues in the CDR3. Germline V gives CDR1 MDHEN, CDR2 SYDVKM. The chain carries TRBV28 and TRBJ1-2; a weak D match, TRBD1 (6 bases). Sample: naive CD4+ T cells from PBMCs. Subset meaning: CD45RA+ positively selected. This sequence was found in a man aged 18 to 30 in good health. Some clones in this sample may be carry-over from other donors' samples. The CDR3 region has the DNA TGTGCCAGCAGTTCCCCCCAGGGGTTCTATGGCTACACCTTC. It is translated as CASSSPQGFYGYTF.